What follows are 25 T cell receptor beta chains derived from one specimen sequenced in a study of post-analysis software for immune sequencing data. Notes on the study in general: TRBV segments more frequent in patients than in controls numbered roughly five and included TRBV5-6, TRBV5-1 and TRBV20-1.

Libraries were made from TCR beta cDNA, and they carried unique molecular identifiers. TCRdb reanalysed the PCR reads using MiXCR and keeps one entry per CDR3 protein. The sample consists of about 770,000 distinct CDR3 sequences, 46% of them appearing once. No antigen has been assigned to these receptors. Source material: blood. The source is a girl under 18 with multiple sclerosis.

The genes are TRBV29-1 and TRBJ2-7; 7 nucleotides match TRBD2. CDR3 size: 16 residues. CDR1 is SQVTM and CDR2 is ANQGSEA in the germline V gene. V shed 6 bases, J shed 0 bases, and the junction held 14 bases outside the gene matches. In DNA, the CDR3 is TGCAGCGTCCTACACAGCGGGACCGGGAGCTCCTACGAGCAGTACTTC. Amino acid sequence: CSVLHSGTGSSYEQYF.

J is TRBJ1-2 and V is TRBV9; maybe TRBD1 (6 bases). Germline CDR1 is SGDLS and CDR2 is YYNGEE. The CDR3 extends over 15 amino acids. Trimming shortened V by 4 bases and J by 7 bases, and 20 bases separated the two germline ends. The CDR3 protein is CASSSGQTRASGYTF. CDR3 nucleotides: TGTGCCAGCAGCAGCGGACAGACCAGGGCCTCTGGCTACACCTTC.

This clonotype has only a few counts. This chain uses TRBV29-1 with TRBJ2-1; 14 nucleotides line up with TRBD2. This CDR3 is 16 amino acids long. Germline CDR1 reads SQVTM; CDR2 reads ANQGSEA. V dropped 7 bases and J dropped 6; count of bases not matched to a gene: 11. This CDR3 is CSALTGLAGASNEQFF. As DNA, the CDR3 is TGCAGCGCCTTGACGGGACTAGCGGGAGCCAGCAATGAGCAGTTCTTC.

The chain links TRBV11-1 to TRBJ2-3; 10 nucleotides match TRBD2. Trimming took 6 bases from V and 3 from J; bases not matched to a gene: 6. CDR3 length equals 15 residues. Germline CDR1 reads SGHAT; CDR2 reads FQDESV (reference sequence). This CDR3 is CASRPRLAGTDTQYF. The CDR3 DNA reads as TGTGCCAGCAGACCCCGACTAGCGGGTACAGATACGCAGTATTTT.

Comments on this clonotype: This may come from a read error, since a much larger clone is one base off. The chain recombines TRBV3-1 with TRBJ2-5, with D maybe TRBD1 (6 bases). CDR3 length: 13 amino acids. CDR1 LGHDT and CDR2 YNNKEL come from the germline V gene (reference sequence). With 4 bases removed from V and 3 bases from J, the gap between germline ends came to 9 bases. The DNA of the CDR3 is TGTGCCAGCAGCCCGGACAGCAAAGAGACCCAGTACTTC. It is translated as CASSPDSKETQYF.

This clonotype turned up a few times. Possible read error: a much larger clone is one base away. The chain employs TRBV7-9 and TRBJ2-1; 10 positions agree with TRBD1. Germline trimming cut 1 base from V and 6 bases from J; bases unmatched to any gene: 3. The CDR3 spans 15 residues. The germline gives CDR1 SEHNR, CDR2 FQNEAQ (reference sequence). The DNA for the CDR3 is TGTGCCAGCAGCTTAGGACAGGGGGCCTCCAATGAGCAGTTCTTC. This gives the protein CASSLGQGASNEQFF.

The count of this clonotype is one. The chain combines TRBV20-1 with TRBJ2-5; the D gene is possibly TRBD2 (5 bases). The J call is uncertain, as TRBJ2-7 better fits the DNA end. Germline-derived CDR1 and CDR2 are DFQATT and SNEGSKA (reference sequence). The CDR3 has 16 residues. The CDR3 reads CSAAHYPSGSGVEQYF. Here the CDR3 DNA reads TGCAGTGCCGCCCATTATCCTTCGGGGAGTGGGGTCGAGCAGTACTTC.

This clonotype has more than one count but fewer than ten. The rearrangement joins TRBV2 to TRBJ1-6; D is undetermined. The V gene's germline CDR1 is SNHLY and CDR2 FYNNEI. V lost 3 bases, J lost 13 bases, and 16 bases lay in between. The CDR3 has 14 residues. CDR3 coding DNA: TGTGCCAGCAGTGACGCCGACCTATTCGACCCCCTCCACTTT. It translates to CASSDADLFDPLHF.

V gene TRBV9 combines with J gene TRBJ1-5; tentative D call: TRBD1 (5 bases). Deletions cut 0 bases from V and 7 bases from J, with 11 bases between. In germline, CDR1 is SGDLS, CDR2 YYNGEE. This CDR3 contains 14 residues. The CDR3 region is CASSVGSGEQPQHF. The CDR3 region has the DNA TGTGCCAGCAGCGTAGGTTCGGGGGAGCAGCCCCAGCATTTT.

The table lists this clonotype with a count of one. The chain carries TRBV6-2 or TRBV6-3 and TRBJ2-7; weak D call: TRBD2 (6 bases). Trimming took off 8 bases at V and 2 bases at J, with 13 bases between the two ends. The germline CDR1 and CDR2 sequences are MNHEY and SVGEGT. This CDR3 comprises 13 residues. The CDR3 DNA follows: TGTGCCAGCGGCTTCGGGGGTACCTACGAGCAGTACTTC. Protein sequence: CASGFGGTYEQYF.

CDR3 DNA sequence: TGTGCCACCAGCAGAGATGGGACGGGCTACACCTTC. This gives the protein CATSRDGTGYTF. The gene calls are TRBV15 and TRBJ1-2; a weak D match, TRBD1 (5 bases). The CDR3 has 12 residues. V lost 0 bases, J lost 8 bases, and 7 bases lay in between. From germline, CDR1 is LNHNV and CDR2 YYDKDF (reference sequence).

This clonotype was detected only a few times. The J gene is TRBJ2-3, the V gene TRBV20-1; D remains unclear. The germline V and J ends were trimmed by 6 bases and 0 bases, with 13 bases remaining between them. This CDR3 is built from 14 residues. Per germline, CDR1 DFQATT and CDR2 SNEGSKA (reference sequence). The CDR3 reads CSAPPAASTDTQYF. CDR3 nucleotides: TGCAGTGCCCCCCCGGCCGCTAGCACAGATACGCAGTATTTT.

The chain has TRBV4-1 and TRBJ2-3, with TRBD2 identical over 8 bases. This CDR3 comprises 15 residues. Trimming at V came to 5 bases and at J to 2 bases, leaving 6 bases not matched to a gene. Germline values: CDR1 MGHRA, CDR2 YSYEKL. CDR3 loop: CASSMGAGVTDTQYF. The CDR3, as DNA: TGCGCCAGCAGCATGGGAGCGGGAGTCACAGATACGCAGTATTTT.

V gene TRBV5-5 combines with J gene TRBJ2-5, with 12 positions matching TRBD2. The DNA end favors TRBJ2-7, so the J call may be wrong. Looked up from germline, CDR1 is SGHKS and CDR2 is YYEKEE (reference sequence). The CDR3 runs 15 residues. Here the CDR3 DNA reads TGTGCCAGCGTAGTCTCGGGACTAGCGGGTGGCGAGCAGTACTTC. Encoded protein: CASVVSGLAGGEQYF.

The chain is built from TRBV7-2 and TRBJ1-6; 7 nucleotides line up with TRBD1. Germline V gives CDR1 SGHTA, CDR2 FQGNSA. This CDR3 spans 20 amino acids. The V segment lost 4 bases and the J segment 8 bases; nucleotides outside the gene matches: 23. In nucleotides, the CDR3 is TGTGCCAGCAGCTCCCTTAGACCCTGGACCAGACAGGGAATGGATTCACCCCTCCACTTT. Translation gives CASSSLRPWTRQGMDSPLHF.

The chain has TRBV20-1 and TRBJ2-3, with 10 positions matching TRBD2. Germline assignment: CDR1 DFQATT and CDR2 SNEGSKA (reference sequence). Trimming cost V 6 bases and J 6 bases; bases outside gene matches: 3. The CDR3 is made up of 12 amino acids. In DNA, the CDR3 is TGCAGTGCCCGAGCGGGAGGGGATACGCAGTATTTT. This sequence encodes CSARAGGDTQYF.

The chain joins TRBV20-1 to TRBJ2-1, with D unresolved. Trimming shortened V by 0 bases and J by 3 bases, and 15 bases separated the two germline ends. The CDR3 runs 16 residues. Germline CDR1 is DFQATT and CDR2 is SNEGSKA (reference sequence). CDR3 region: CSARDPLELNYNEQFF. The CDR3 DNA follows: TGCAGTGCTAGAGATCCACTTGAACTAAACTACAATGAGCAGTTCTTC.

V is TRBV7-3 and J is TRBJ2-1, with 7 bases aligning to TRBD2. V lost 5 bases to trimming and J lost 0 bases; unmatched junction nucleotides: 7. Germline CDR1 reads SGHTA; CDR2 reads FQGTGA. The CDR3 has 16 residues. The DNA for the CDR3 is TGTGCCAGCAGCGCTGGGACTACCAGCTCCTACAATGAGCAGTTCTTC. Translating gives CASSAGTTSSYNEQFF.

As for this clonotype: A much larger clone lies one base from this, so it may be a read error. This chain joins TRBV2 and TRBJ2-3; D tentatively reads TRBD1 or TRBD2 (5 bases each). Per the germline V gene, CDR1 is SNHLY and CDR2 is FYNNEI. V dropped 7 bases and J dropped 5 bases, with 7 bases sitting between them. This CDR3 comprises 11 residues. The CDR3 loop is CASNGGDTQYF. As DNA, the CDR3 is TGTGCCAGCAATGGGGGAGATACGCAGTATTTT.

This clonotype has a handful of counts. V and J are TRBV6-6 and TRBJ2-7, with D tentatively TRBD2 (5 bases). V was shortened by 2 bases and J by 2 bases, with 13 bases between the two germline ends. CDR1 MNHNY and CDR2 SVGAGI come from the germline V gene (reference sequence). The CDR3 runs 15 residues. The CDR3 coding sequence is TGTGCCAGCAGTTACGTTGAAGCGGTACCCTACGAGCAGTACTTC. Protein: CASSYVEAVPYEQYF.

A few counts support this clonotype. This sequence joins TRBV6-5 and TRBJ2-1; D not certain. Trimming removed 5 bases from V and 7 bases from J, with 15 bases in between. The CDR3 has 14 amino acids. Germline CDR1 is MNHEY and CDR2 is SVGAGI. CDR3 region: CASSPTEYLNEQFF. CDR3 DNA sequence: TGTGCCAGCAGTCCTACTGAATACCTGAATGAGCAGTTCTTC.

This clonotype was detected only a few times. The chain employs TRBV20-1 and TRBJ2-4; tentative D call: TRBD1 (6 bases). Germline-derived CDR1 and CDR2 are DFQATT and SNEGSKA (reference sequence). The CDR3 runs to 16 residues. The V and J ends lost 6 bases and 1 base respectively, with 19 bases between them. The CDR3 DNA reads as TGCAGTGCGCGACCCCCGGATGGGGGCGCCAAAAACATTCAGTACTTC. It yields the protein CSARPPDGGAKNIQYF.

The chain links TRBV5-6 to TRBJ2-1; 7 bases align to TRBD1. V was clipped by 3 bases and J by 4 bases; unmatched bases: 7. Germline V lookup: CDR1 SGHDT, CDR2 YYEEEE. The CDR3 consists of 15 residues. CDR3 protein: CASSWGQTIYNEQFF. CDR3 nucleotides: TGTGCCAGCAGCTGGGGACAGACGATTTACAATGAGCAGTTCTTC.

Turning to this clonotype: A much more abundant neighbour one base away suggests this may be a read error. The rearrangement joins TRBV2 to TRBJ2-4; D perhaps matches TRBD2 (5 bases). V shed 0 bases and J shed 15 bases, with 12 bases lying between them. This CDR3 is 12 amino acids long. Germline CDR1 and CDR2: SNHLY and FYNNEI. The CDR3: CASSEAGWERYF. The CDR3 DNA is TGTGCCAGCAGTGAAGCGGGGTGGGAGCGGTACTTC.

This clonotype was seen a few times. The chain is built from TRBV29-1 and TRBJ2-1; 9 positions match TRBD1. The germline V gene has CDR1 SQVTM and CDR2 ANQGSEA. The CDR3 totals 14 residues. The V segment lost 5 bases and the J segment 5 bases; nucleotides outside the gene matches: 7. CDR3: CSVFTGQGDNEQFF. The DNA for the CDR3 is TGCAGCGTTTTCACGGGACAGGGCGACAATGAGCAGTTCTTC.